The 26 T cell receptor beta chains presented below share a single source sample, sequenced in a study of post-analysis software for immune sequencing data. Study-level results: Patients used five TRBV segments, including TRBV5-6, TRBV5-1 and TRBV20-1, more often than controls.

TCR beta libraries were prepared from cDNA with unique molecular identifiers. TCRdb re-called the PCR reads through MiXCR, storing one row per CDR3 protein. This sample yields approximately 360,000 distinct CDR3 sequences, of which roughly 30% are seen a single time; around an eighth belongs to the top ten. No cognate antigen is known for these TCRs. Source material: blood. These TCRs come from a girl aged 5-17 years with multiple sclerosis.

The chain carries TRBV18 and TRBJ2-5; 8 bases map to TRBD1. CDR3 length: 14 residues. Germline-derived CDR1 and CDR2 are KGHSH and LQKENI. The trim removed 3 bases at V and 2 bases at J, leaving 2 bases unmatched. CDR3 DNA sequence: TGTGCCAGCTCACCCGGGACAGGTCAAGAGACCCAGTACTTC. Translated: CASSPGTGQETQYF.

The V and J genes are TRBV20-1 and TRBJ2-3; tentative D call: TRBD2 (6 bases). With 3 bases removed from V and 2 bases from J, the gap between germline ends came to 12 bases. This CDR3 comprises 14 residues. Germline V gene data show CDR1 as DFQATT and CDR2 as SNEGSKA (reference sequence). The CDR3 here is CSARGLTLTDTQYF. CDR3 coding DNA: TGCAGTGCTAGGGGACTCACCCTCACAGATACGCAGTATTTT.

CDR3 residues: CASSTRQGAYADTQYF. Here the CDR3 DNA reads TGTGCCAGCAGTACCCGACAGGGGGCTTACGCAGATACGCAGTATTTT. V usage is TRBV6-2 or TRBV6-3 and J usage is TRBJ2-3; TRBD1 matches 10 bases. The CDR3 spans 16 residues. With V trimmed by 5 bases and J by 4 bases, 9 bases remained unmatched. In germline, CDR1 is MNHEY, CDR2 SVGEGT.

CDR3 DNA: TGTGCCAGCAGTTTAATCAACGGAGAGACCCAGTACTTC. Its translation is CASSLINGETQYF. The J gene is TRBJ2-5, the V gene TRBV12-3 or TRBV12-4; no clear D. This CDR3 contains 13 residues. Trimming shortened V by 2 bases and J by 4 bases, and 8 bases separated the two germline ends.

J is TRBJ2-3 and V is TRBV29-1; D not certain. Germline lookup yields CDR1 SQVTM and CDR2 ANQGSEA. This CDR3 spans 14 amino acids. Trimming shortened V by 4 bases and J by 2 bases, and 13 bases separated the two germline ends. In nucleotides, the CDR3 is TGCAGCGTTGGGCGGAGAGGTGTCACAGATACGCAGTATTTT. As protein: CSVGRRGVTDTQYF.

The rearrangement links TRBV7-9 to TRBJ1-1; D may be TRBD1 (5 bases). The V gene lost 5 bases and the J gene lost 1 base, with 14 bases spanning the gap. CDR1 SEHNR and CDR2 FQNEAQ come from the germline V gene (reference sequence). The CDR3 has 15 residues. The CDR3 sequence is CASSPPLQGNTEAFF. The DNA of the CDR3 is TGTGCCAGCAGCCCCCCCCTGCAGGGGAACACTGAAGCTTTCTTT.

As regards this clonotype: A much larger clone differs by one base, so this may be a read error. The genes are TRBV20-1 and TRBJ2-7; D remains unclear. Germline V lookup: CDR1 DFQATT, CDR2 SNEGSKA (reference sequence). CDR3 length: 11 residues. CDR3 sequence reads: CSASTTYKQYF. As DNA, the CDR3 is TGCAGTGCTAGTACGACCTACAAGCAGTACTTC.

The chain employs TRBV7-9 and TRBJ1-4; 7 positions match TRBD1. V gave up 5 bases and J gave up 8 bases; unmatched junction bases: 8. CDR1 and CDR2 from the germline V gene are SEHNR and FQNEAQ (reference sequence). This CDR3 has 14 amino acids. CDR3 amino acids: CASSPQGQREKLFF. DNA of the CDR3: TGTGCCAGCAGCCCGCAGGGACAGAGAGAAAAACTGTTTTTT.

The chain has TRBV12-3 or TRBV12-4 and TRBJ2-7, with 7 bases matching TRBD2. The DNA end is more similar to TRBJ2-5, so the J call may be wrong. The CDR3 totals 16 residues. Written as DNA, the CDR3 is TGTGCCAGCAATCTCGGGTGGGCTAGCGGATCGGAGACCCAGTACTTC. It specifies CASNLGWASGSETQYF.

This clonotype was seen more than once but under ten times. The J gene is TRBJ2-5, the V gene TRBV6-5, with 10 positions matching TRBD1. V trimming: 4 bases; J trimming: 4 bases; junction bases outside the gene matches: 6. CDR1 and CDR2 (germline): MNHEY, SVGAGI. The CDR3 extends over 15 amino acids. The CDR3 nucleotides read TGTGCCAGCAGTTGGGGGGACAGGGGCTCAGAGACCCAGTACTTC. Its protein is CASSWGDRGSETQYF.

The genes are TRBV7-9 and TRBJ1-1; TRBD1 is a possible D gene (5 bases). Trimming took 5 bases from V and 7 from J, leaving 17 bases between them. The length of the CDR3 is 14 residues. Germline CDR1 is SEHNR and CDR2 is FQNEAQ (reference sequence). In DNA, the CDR3 is TGTGCCAGCAGCCCCCCCGAGGGGCCCCTTGAAGCTTTCTTT. It encodes CASSPPEGPLEAFF.

Only one count was recorded for this clonotype. V usage is TRBV4-2 and J usage is TRBJ2-2; 8 bases line up with TRBD2. This CDR3 contains 17 residues. The germline V gene encodes CDR1 LGHNA and CDR2 YNFKEQ. The V gene end was trimmed by 4 bases and the J gene end by 4 bases; junction bases not matched to a gene: 11. The CDR3 here is CASSPPGERGSTGELFF. CDR3 sequence (DNA): TGTGCCAGCAGCCCCCCTGGGGAGCGGGGGAGCACCGGGGAGCTGTTTTTT.

The chain joins TRBV7-9 to TRBJ2-7, with D possibly being TRBD1 (6 bases). The CDR3 runs 14 residues. V lost 0 bases and J lost 5, with 11 bases in between. In germline, CDR1 is SEHNR, CDR2 FQNEAQ (reference sequence). CDR3 in amino acids: CASSLARQDHEQYF. CDR3 nucleotide sequence: TGTGCCAGCAGCTTAGCCAGACAGGATCACGAGCAGTACTTC.

This chain links TRBV6-5 with TRBJ2-1, with 7 bases lining up with TRBD1. Germline V gene data show CDR1 as MNHEY and CDR2 as SVGAGI. The V and J ends lost 7 bases and 8 bases, in that order; junction bases with no gene match: 8. The CDR3 covers 13 residues. CDR3 sequence (DNA): TGTGCCAGCAACCGCCAGGGGGACCATGAGCAGTTCTTC. Residues: CASNRQGDHEQFF.

This clonotype has just a few counts. This chain joins TRBV7-9 and TRBJ1-1; no reliable D call. The CDR3 contains 12 residues. Per germline, CDR1 SEHNR and CDR2 FQNEAQ (reference sequence). The V gene lost 3 bases and the J gene lost 13 bases, with 15 bases spanning the gap. In nucleotides, the CDR3 is TGTGCCAGCAGCTTTGGGCTCCTCCATGATTTCTTT. Protein product: CASSFGLLHDFF.

V usage is TRBV28 and J usage is TRBJ2-5; the D is unclear. Germline loops: CDR1 MDHEN, CDR2 SYDVKM. Trimming stripped 3 bases from V and 4 bases from J, with 12 bases between. The CDR3 contains 14 residues. The CDR3 protein is CASSFPGLGETQYF. The CDR3 DNA follows: TGTGCCAGCAGTTTCCCTGGGCTTGGAGAGACCCAGTACTTC.

In DNA form, the CDR3 reads TGTGCCATCAGTGAGTCTCATAGGGATTATGGCTACACCTTC. Translation: CAISESHRDYGYTF. V gene TRBV10-3 combines with J gene TRBJ1-2, with D uncertain. Trimming pared 0 bases from V and 5 bases from J, leaving 10 bases between. Looked up from germline, CDR1 is ENHRY and CDR2 is SYGVKD. The CDR3 spans 14 residues.

The chain couples TRBV12-3 or TRBV12-4 to TRBJ1-2; 11 nucleotides agree with TRBD1. J gave up 4 bases and V 4 bases, and 5 bases lay outside the gene matches. The CDR3 contains 15 residues. This CDR3 is CASSWGTGGPYGYTF. The CDR3 nucleotides are TGTGCCAGCAGTTGGGGGACAGGGGGACCCTATGGCTACACCTTC.

This clonotype was found a few times. V usage is TRBV12-3 or TRBV12-4 and J usage is TRBJ1-1; D gene unclear. The CDR3 covers 13 residues. The V end was cut by 6 bases, the J end by 0 bases, with 8 bases between. CDR3 amino acids: CASSIRMNTEAFF. CDR3 nucleotide sequence: TGTGCCAGCAGCATCAGAATGAACACTGAAGCTTTCTTT.

This clonotype has a count of ten or more. This chain joins TRBV9 and TRBJ2-5, with 15 bases identical to TRBD2. Germline values: CDR1 SGDLS, CDR2 YYNGEE. V dropped 5 bases and J dropped 5; count of bases not matched to a gene: 4. CDR3 size: 15 residues. The DNA for the CDR3 is TGTGCCAGCAGTCCCGGGACTAGCGGGGGGGAGACCCAGTACTTC. The encoded protein is CASSPGTSGGETQYF.

As to this clonotype: This could be a read error, since a much larger clone is one nucleotide away. This rearrangement joins TRBV10-3 to TRBJ2-1; TRBD2 aligns across 8 bases. The CDR3 spans 15 residues. Germline assignment: CDR1 ENHRY and CDR2 SYGVKD. In DNA, the CDR3 is TGTGCCACCAGTGAGTCGGGGGGGTCCTACAATGAGCAGTTCTTC. Translation: CATSESGGSYNEQFF.

There are a few counts of this clonotype. The rearrangement links TRBV12-3 or TRBV12-4 to TRBJ1-2; D possibly corresponds to TRBD1 (5 bases). V was shortened by 8 bases and J by 8 bases, with 24 bases between the two germline ends. This CDR3 is built from 15 residues. The CDR3 DNA sequence: TGTGCCAGCCACGTTCGGGGGTTGGATTCAGAAGGCTACACCTTC. Its protein is CASHVRGLDSEGYTF.

The V and J genes are TRBV11-2 and TRBJ2-3; possible D gene TRBD2, 7 bases. The CDR3 sequence is 15 residues long. The V and J ends lost 5 bases and 5 bases respectively, with 17 bases between them. Germline-derived CDR1 and CDR2 are SGHAT and FQNNGV. As DNA, the CDR3 is TGTGCCAGCAGCGCTAGTGGGGGGGGCGTAGATACGCAGTATTTT. This gives the protein CASSASGGGVDTQYF.

This clonotype was counted only a few times. The rearrangement joins TRBV12-3 or TRBV12-4 to TRBJ1-5; D unresolved. This CDR3 contains 14 residues. Trimming pared 3 bases from V and 9 bases from J, leaving 15 bases between. The CDR3 protein is CASSFGSLSGPQHF. The CDR3 DNA follows: TGTGCCAGCAGTTTCGGCAGTCTTTCGGGGCCCCAGCATTTT.

A remark on this clonotype: This may come from a read error, since a much larger clone is one base off. CDR3 sequence (DNA): TGTGCCACCAGCAGAGATACACTAGCGGGGGCCCCGGGGGATGGGCAGTTCTTC. The encoded protein is CATSRDTLAGAPGDGQFF. This chain connects TRBV15 to TRBJ2-1, with TRBD2 matching 11 bases. After removal of 0 bases from V and 12 bases from J, the junction contained 16 bases not matched to a gene. CDR1 is LNHNV and CDR2 is YYDKDF in the germline V gene (reference sequence). This CDR3 has 18 amino acids.

The chain links TRBV20-1 to TRBJ2-7; possibly TRBD1 for D (6 bases). This CDR3 comprises 14 residues. Per germline, CDR1 DFQATT and CDR2 SNEGSKA (reference sequence). Trimming removed 4 bases from V and 2 bases from J, with 15 bases in between. This CDR3 is CSANPGTNPYEQYF. The CDR3, as DNA: TGCAGTGCTAACCCCGGGACAAATCCCTACGAGCAGTACTTC.